This TCR beta chain was recorded in a study of blood T cell repertoires in COVID-19. In the authors' methods: How many nucleated cells were present was estimated from reference gene primer amplification. Data came from immunoSEQ multiplex PCR; TCRdb stores just in-frame clones and leaves some out. The V and J calls and clone size were taken over from that table, and D and trimming were inferred from the DNA. Of 70,000 or so clones listed, 70% to 90% are singletons. The receptor's source is a human donor in a cohort sampled during active COVID-19. The sequenced sample consisted of peripheral blood.

The CDR3 sequence: CASSAAGLAGGGNEQFF. In nucleotides, the CDR3 is TGTGCCAGCAGTGCCGCGGGACTAGCGGGAGGTGGAAATGAGCAGTTCTTC. J is TRBJ2-1 and V is TRBV6-1; 15 nucleotides match TRBD2. Germline V lookup: CDR1 MNHNS, CDR2 SASEGT. V gave up 4 bases and J gave up 7 bases; unmatched junction bases: 8. CDR3 length equals 17 residues.